The sequence of this T cell receptor (beta chain) was determined in a study of patients and donors after allogeneic stem cell transplantation. This clonotype came up a few times. TCRdb reprocessed the RT-PCR reads via MiXCR and lists one record per CDR3 protein. The data show some 960,000 distinct CDR3 sequences, approximately 18% seen once. The sequence was collected from a human donor who was either an allogeneic HSCT recipient or a stem cell or donor lymphocyte infusion donor (not recorded which). It is not recorded whose cells these are; they may come from a transplant donor. Sequenced: blood, either unsorted or a sorted T cell fraction (not recorded which).

As DNA, the CDR3 is TGTGCCAGCAGTTCATACGGGACTAGGCCGGCCACTGAAGCTTTCTTT. Its translation is CASSSYGTRPATEAFF. This sequence joins TRBV12-3 or TRBV12-4 and TRBJ1-1, with a possible D match to TRBD1 (5 bases). Between the trimmed V and J ends, which lost 4 bases and 4 bases, there was a span of 19 bases. CDR3 length equals 16 residues.